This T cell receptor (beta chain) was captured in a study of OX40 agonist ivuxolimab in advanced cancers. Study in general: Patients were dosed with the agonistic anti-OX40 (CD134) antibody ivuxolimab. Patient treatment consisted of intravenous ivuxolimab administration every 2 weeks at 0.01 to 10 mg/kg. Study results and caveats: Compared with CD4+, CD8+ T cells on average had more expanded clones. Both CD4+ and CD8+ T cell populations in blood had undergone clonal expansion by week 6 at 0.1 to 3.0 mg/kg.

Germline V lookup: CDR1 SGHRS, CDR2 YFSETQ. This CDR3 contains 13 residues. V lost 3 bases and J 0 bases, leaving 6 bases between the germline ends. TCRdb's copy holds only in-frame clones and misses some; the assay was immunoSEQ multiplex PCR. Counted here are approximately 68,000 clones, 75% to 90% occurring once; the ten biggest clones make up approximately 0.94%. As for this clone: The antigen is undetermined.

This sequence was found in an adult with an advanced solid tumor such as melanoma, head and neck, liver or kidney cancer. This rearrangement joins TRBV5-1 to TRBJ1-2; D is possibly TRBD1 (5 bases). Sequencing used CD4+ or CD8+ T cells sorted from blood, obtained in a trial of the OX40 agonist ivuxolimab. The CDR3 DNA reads TGCGCCAGCAGCTCGGGGGCTAACTATGGCTACACCTTC. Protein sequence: CASSSGANYGYTF.